The 22 T cell receptor beta chains below were found in one sample sequenced in a study of CD8 T cells in Susac syndrome. Reverse transcription of roughly 0.5 to 1 ug RNA was performed with random hexamers. TCRdb re-called the immunoSEQ multiplex PCR reads with MiXCR, one entry per CDR3 protein. Found here are roughly 150,000 distinct CDR3 sequences, approximately 94% of them singletons; the top ten hold roughly 0.099%. Sequenced input: CD4+ T cells from PBMCs. The receptor set was obtained from a human donor with multiple sclerosis.

J is TRBJ2-3 and V is TRBV3-1; D possibly corresponds to TRBD1 (6 bases). Looked up from germline, CDR1 is LGHDT and CDR2 is YNNKEL (reference sequence). CDR3 length equals 14 residues. Trimming removed 4 bases from V and 6 bases from J, with 14 bases in between. CDR3 residues: CASSLQGFRDTQYF. The CDR3 DNA is TGTGCCAGCAGCCTCCAGGGGTTTCGCGATACGCAGTATTTT.

The chain links TRBV5-4 to TRBJ2-6, with 7 bases lining up with TRBD1. CDR3 size: 17 residues. Germline CDR1 is SGHNT and CDR2 is YYREEE (reference sequence). J lost 0 bases, V lost 3 bases, and 6 bases had no gene match. This CDR3 reads CASSSGTVNSGANVLTF. In DNA form, the CDR3 reads TGTGCCAGCAGCTCCGGGACAGTTAACTCTGGGGCCAACGTCCTGACTTTC.

J is TRBJ2-1 and V is TRBV6-2 or TRBV6-3, with 12 bases lining up with TRBD2. CDR3 length equals 16 residues. Losses at the gene ends were 6 bases for V and 1 base for J; bases not matched to a gene: 4. Germline V gene sequence: CDR1 MNHEY, CDR2 SVGEGT. CDR3 nucleotides: TGTGCCAGCAGAAAACTAGCGGGAGGTTCCTACAATGAGCAGTTCTTC. Residues: CASRKLAGGSYNEQFF.

This rearrangement joins TRBV3-1 to TRBJ1-4; tentative D call: TRBD1 (6 bases). The CDR3 is made up of 16 amino acids. The germline V and J ends were trimmed by 0 bases and 11 bases, with 19 bases remaining between them. The V gene's germline CDR1 is LGHDT and CDR2 YNNKEL (reference sequence). The CDR3 sequence is CASSQDWGLGGLKLFF. The CDR3 DNA reads TGTGCCAGCAGCCAAGATTGGGGACTAGGGGGGTTGAAACTGTTTTTT.

The chain uses TRBV3-1 and TRBJ2-1; D uncertain. Germline CDR1 LGHDT, CDR2 YNNKEL (reference sequence). The V gene lost 3 bases and the J gene lost 0 bases, with 9 bases spanning the gap. The CDR3 loop spans 15 amino acids. CDR3 sequence (DNA): TGTGCCAGCAGCCATCAGTGGAGCTCCTACAATGAGCAGTTCTTC. The encoded protein is CASSHQWSSYNEQFF.

The chain has TRBV9 and TRBJ1-3; tentatively, D is TRBD1 (5 bases). The germline V gene encodes CDR1 SGDLS and CDR2 YYNGEE. The CDR3 spans 16 residues. Trimming took 0 bases from V and 0 from J, leaving 10 bases between them. CDR3 nucleotides: TGTGCCAGCAGCGTAGCGGGGCAGCTCTCTGGAAACACCATATATTTT. Amino acids: CASSVAGQLSGNTIYF. Full variable domain (rest looked up from reference TRBV9 and TRBJ1-3): DSGVTQTPKHLITATGQRVTLRCSPRSGDLSVYWYQQSLDQGLQFLIQYYNGEERAKGNILERFSAQQFPDLHSELNLSSLELGDSALYFCASSVAGQLSGNTIYFGEGSWLTVV.

The rearrangement joins TRBV5-1 to TRBJ2-5, with 10 bases fitting TRBD2. The CDR3 is made up of 14 amino acids. V dropped 5 bases and J dropped 7; count of bases not matched to a gene: 8. CDR1 is SGHRS and CDR2 is YFSETQ in the germline V gene. CDR3 amino acids: CASSDGLAASTQYF. DNA for the CDR3: TGCGCCAGCAGTGACGGACTAGCGGCGTCGACCCAGTACTTC.

The chain links TRBV5-6 to TRBJ1-2; D not certain. This CDR3 comprises 12 residues. CDR1 is SGHDT, CDR2 YYEEEE, per germline. Trimming cost V 0 bases and J 9 bases, with 9 bases left between them. In nucleotides, the CDR3 is TGTGCCAGCAGCTTGGGGAGGTGGAGCTACACCTTC. Translating it yields CASSLGRWSYTF.

The chain employs TRBV6-6 and TRBJ1-1; 8 bases fit TRBD1. V was pared by 8 bases and J by 1 base, with 3 bases of the junction left unmatched. Germline assignment: CDR1 MNHNY and CDR2 SVGAGI (reference sequence). The CDR3 sequence is 13 residues long. For the CDR3, the DNA is TGTGCCAGCGGCGGACAGGGGAACACTGAAGCTTTCTTT. It is translated as CASGGQGNTEAFF.

The chain is built from TRBV30 and TRBJ2-4; 10 positions match TRBD2. The CDR3 has 12 residues. V shed 2 bases and J 8 bases; nucleotides not matched to a gene: 0. Germline V gene lookup returns CDR1 GTSNPN and CDR2 SVGIG (reference sequence). Here the CDR3 reads CAWSSGRDIQYF. As DNA, the CDR3 is TGTGCCTGGAGTAGCGGGAGGGACATTCAGTACTTC.

V and J are TRBV5-1 and TRBJ1-1, with 9 positions matching TRBD1. Looked up from germline, CDR1 is SGHRS and CDR2 is YFSETQ. After removal of 2 bases from V and 7 bases from J, the junction contained 9 bases not matched to a gene. This CDR3 has 15 residues. CDR3 sequence reads: CASSFLGQGPGEAFF. The CDR3 DNA reads TGCGCCAGCAGCTTTCTCGGACAGGGGCCCGGTGAAGCTTTCTTT.

This clonotype was detected a few times. The chain couples TRBV3-1 to TRBJ2-7, with 7 positions matching TRBD1. Unmatched junction bases numbered 7, after V lost 7 bases and J lost 7 bases. The CDR3 covers 12 residues. Germline V gives CDR1 LGHDT, CDR2 YNNKEL (reference sequence). The CDR3 coding sequence is TGTGCCAGCACAGGGGGAGCAAGGGAGCAGTACTTC. Encoded protein: CASTGGAREQYF.

The V gene is TRBV18, the J gene TRBJ2-7; D may be TRBD2 (6 bases). The V and J ends lost 3 bases and 3 bases respectively, with 12 bases between them. CDR1 is KGHSH, CDR2 LQKENI, per germline. The CDR3 length is 14 residues. The CDR3 coding sequence is TGTGCCAGCTCACCCACTTCGCGGGACTACGAGCAGTACTTC. This encodes CASSPTSRDYEQYF.

This clonotype was recorded a few times. One junction end does not reproduce the germline sequence, and a read error may be involved. The rearrangement uses TRBV5-1 and TRBJ2-5; tentative D call: TRBD1 (5 bases). The germline CDR1 and CDR2 sequences are SGHRS and YFSETQ. The CDR3 runs 12 residues. CDR3 nucleotide sequence: TGTGCCAGCAGCTTAGGGGCAGAGACCCAGTACTTC. Translating gives CASSLGAETQYF.

The J gene is TRBJ2-1, the V gene TRBV6-4; 12 bases are shared with TRBD2. The CDR3 sequence is 15 residues long. V gave up 3 bases and J gave up 8 bases; unmatched junction bases: 5. CDR1 is MRHNA and CDR2 is SNTAGT in the germline V gene. In DNA, the CDR3 is TGTGCCAGCAGTGAGACTAGCGGGAGAACGTATGAGCAGTTCTTC. It specifies CASSETSGRTYEQFF.

J is TRBJ2-1 and V is TRBV5-1; tentative D call: TRBD2 (6 bases). Per the germline V gene, CDR1 is SGHRS and CDR2 is YFSETQ. The CDR3 spans 13 residues. V gave up 2 bases and J gave up 9 bases, with 12 bases separating them. The CDR3 bases are TGCGCCAGCAGCTTCGGAGGGATCCCTGAGCAGTTCTTC. Translating it yields CASSFGGIPEQFF.

The chain has TRBV10-3 and TRBJ1-5; D remains ambiguous. Per the germline V gene, CDR1 is ENHRY and CDR2 is SYGVKD. CDR3 length: 13 residues. V was cut by 10 bases and J by 0 bases, with 10 bases left in between. This CDR3 reads CATGRDSNQPQHF. CDR3 in DNA: TGTGCCACCGGGAGGGATAGCAATCAGCCCCAGCATTTT.

V is TRBV2 and J is TRBJ2-3; the match to TRBD2 covers 11 bases. The CDR3 consists of 14 residues. The V and J ends lost 5 bases and 5 bases, in that order; junction bases with no gene match: 3. CDR1 and CDR2 (germline): SNHLY, FYNNEI. This CDR3 reads CASSLSGRGDTQYF. CDR3 bases: TGTGCCAGCAGTCTTAGCGGGAGGGGAGATACGCAGTATTTT.

J is TRBJ2-6 and V is TRBV9; no firm D call. CDR1 and CDR2 (germline): SGDLS, YYNGEE. The CDR3 length is 14 residues. Trimming took 0 bases from V and 4 from J, leaving 5 bases between them. As DNA, the CDR3 is TGTGCCAGCAGCGTAGCTACCGGGGCCAACGTCCTGACTTTC. This translates into CASSVATGANVLTF. Complete variable domain (other parts from reference TRBV9 and TRBJ2-6): DSGVTQTPKHLITATGQRVTLRCSPRSGDLSVYWYQQSLDQGLQFLIQYYNGEERAKGNILERFSAQQFPDLHSELNLSSLELGDSALYFCASSVATGANVLTFGAGSRLTVL.

This clonotype is a singleton in its sample. The chain combines TRBV7-9 with TRBJ1-1; no reliable D call. Germline CDR1 is SEHNR and CDR2 is FQNEAQ (reference sequence). The CDR3 covers 14 residues. The V and J ends lost 6 bases and 5 bases respectively, with 16 bases between them. This CDR3 is CASSRTVRETEAFF. The CDR3, as DNA: TGTGCCAGCAGTCGTACTGTGCGTGAAACTGAAGCTTTCTTT.

V and J are TRBV18 and TRBJ1-5; D may be TRBD1 (6 bases). V lost 3 bases and J 5 bases, leaving 11 bases between the germline ends. CDR3 length: 14 amino acids. Germline V gives CDR1 KGHSH, CDR2 LQKENI. The CDR3 DNA follows: TGTGCCAGCTCACCGCGGACAGTAGATCAGCCCCAGCATTTT. It codes for CASSPRTVDQPQHF.

The V call is TRBV4-3, the J call TRBJ1-3, with D unresolved. The V gene's germline CDR1 is LGHNA and CDR2 YSLEER. Trimming stripped 0 bases from V and 1 base from J, with 7 bases between. This CDR3 contains 15 residues. The DNA for the CDR3 is TGCGCCAGCAGCCAAGATGCCAGATCTGGAAACACCATATATTTT. It specifies CASSQDARSGNTIYF.